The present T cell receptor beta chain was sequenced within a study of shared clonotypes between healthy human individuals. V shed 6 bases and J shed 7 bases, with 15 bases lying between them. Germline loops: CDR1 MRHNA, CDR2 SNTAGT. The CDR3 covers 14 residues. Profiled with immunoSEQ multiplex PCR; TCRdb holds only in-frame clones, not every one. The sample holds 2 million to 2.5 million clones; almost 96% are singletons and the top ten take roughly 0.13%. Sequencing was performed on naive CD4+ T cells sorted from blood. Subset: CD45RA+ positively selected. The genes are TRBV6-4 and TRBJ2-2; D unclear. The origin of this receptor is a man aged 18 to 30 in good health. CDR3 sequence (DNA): TGTGCCAGCAGCTCTGGCCTGACAAACGGGGAGCTGTTTTTT. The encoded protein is CASSSGLTNGELFF.